The rows below give T cell receptor beta chains drawn from one sample of a study of OX40 agonist ivuxolimab in advanced cancers. Sequencing was performed with immunoSEQ multiplex PCR; in TCRdb, only in-frame clones are kept and a portion is missing. The profile shows tens of thousands of clones, 70% to 90% of them singletons. Material: CD4+ or CD8+ T cells sorted from blood, obtained in a trial of the OX40 agonist ivuxolimab. The receptor set was obtained from an adult with an advanced solid tumor such as melanoma, head and neck, liver or kidney cancer. Both conserved end residues are part of each CDR3. The size field is filled for only some rows; it gives once, few, many or a size class.

abundance,v_gene,j_gene,CDR3aa
.,TRBV19,TRBJ2-1,CASSTRKLGTSGKNEQFF
.,TRBV7-8,TRBJ1-3,CASKPGGRNTIYF
.,TRBV5-1,TRBJ2-1,CASSNGQSYNEQFF
few,TRBV7-8,TRBJ1-5,CASSRAQGQGQPQHF
.,TRBV9,TRBJ2-2,CASSVVLAGNTGELFF
.,TRBV6-5,TRBJ2-7,CASSQSTGGTYEQYF
.,TRBV5-1,TRBJ1-1,CASSFRGMGASRGTEAFF
.,TRBV5-1,TRBJ1-2,CASSLGELAGYTF
.,TRBV11-2,TRBJ2-2,CASSRTSGSVGELFF
.,TRBV14,TRBJ2-3,CASSLIGGESTDTQYF
.,TRBV11-2,TRBJ2-3,CASSLRADTQYF
once,TRBV5-1,TRBJ1-4,CASSLNRGLGEKLFF
.,TRBV5-1,TRBJ2-1,CASSLAGGGGLNEQFF
.,TRBV6-6,TRBJ1-1,CASSYSTGRDTEAFF
.,TRBV5-8,TRBJ2-7,CASSSDTYGQYF
.,TRBV5-6,TRBJ1-1,CASTLPGTGDTEAFF
.,TRBV19,TRBJ1-1,CASSKGSRAPSLNTEAFF
.,TRBV6-6,TRBJ1-4,CASSYRQGLNEKLFF
.,TRBV27,TRBJ2-7,CASSLRGEQYF
.,TRBV7-9,TRBJ2-5,CASRPTGVETQYF
.,TRBV2,TRBJ1-2,CASSSQAHYGYTF
.,TRBV5-4,TRBJ2-7,CASSLGLAGLYEQYF
.,TRBV11-2,TRBJ2-1,CASSISYGSQRSLF
.,TRBV7-8,TRBJ2-3,CASSLSTSGSTDTQYF
once,TRBV11-2,TRBJ1-4,CASSLATGGNEKLFF
.,TRBV5-1,TRBJ1-6,CASSTGQGNSPLHF
.,TRBV19,TRBJ2-2,CASSIYSGSYDTGELFF
.,TRBV4-3,TRBJ2-4,CASSQDSPRAGKNIQYF
once,TRBV18,TRBJ2-7,CASSPGGLAATYEQYF
.,TRBV30,TRBJ1-6,CAWSVRRGRSPLHF
few,TRBV7-2,TRBJ1-2,CASSQSPGLYGYTF
once,TRBV7-6,TRBJ2-3,CASSAGTSNTQYF
.,TRBV2,TRBJ1-6,CASSPKTGNSPLHF
.,TRBV14,TRBJ2-3,CASSPRDTQYF
.,TRBV19,TRBJ2-2,CASSEGRVTGELFF
once,TRBV5-1,TRBJ2-7,CASSWYMVSYYEQYF
.,TRBV5-1,TRBJ2-5,CASSLTGTGGAFETQYF
.,TRBV18,TRBJ2-3,CASSTLISTDTQYF
once,TRBV9,TRBJ2-1,CASSVTGRSYNEQFF
.,TRBV5-1,TRBJ1-4,CASSSRPSATNEKLFF
.,TRBV6-6,TRBJ2-1,CASSYSSGSGNEQFF
.,TRBV29-1,TRBJ1-6,CSASEGFGSPLHF
.,TRBV29-1,TRBJ1-4,CSVKKATNEKLFF
.,TRBV19,TRBJ2-1,CASSSLRSGSYNEQFF
.,TRBV9,TRBJ1-3,CASSDWGRWGSGNTIYF
.,TRBV18,TRBJ1-5,CASSPSSNQPQHF
few,TRBV5-4,TRBJ1-1,CASTSGGRNTEAFF
.,TRBV7-6,TRBJ2-7,CASSARPGPMVGEQYF
.,TRBV5-1,TRBJ1-2,CASIPQPGTGGYGYTF
.,TRBV15,TRBJ2-1,CATSPRGTSSDEQFF
.,TRBV23-1,TRBJ1-1,CASSHFTGVNTEAFF
.,TRBV18,TRBJ1-3,CASSPSTGKTGNTIYF
.,TRBV19,TRBJ2-2,CASNMQVGELFF
.,TRBV13,TRBJ1-2,CASSLSLVRTDYTF
.,TRBV5-8,TRBJ2-6,CASSLRHRLSGANVLTF
.,TRBV28,TRBJ2-1,CASLGSSYNEQFF